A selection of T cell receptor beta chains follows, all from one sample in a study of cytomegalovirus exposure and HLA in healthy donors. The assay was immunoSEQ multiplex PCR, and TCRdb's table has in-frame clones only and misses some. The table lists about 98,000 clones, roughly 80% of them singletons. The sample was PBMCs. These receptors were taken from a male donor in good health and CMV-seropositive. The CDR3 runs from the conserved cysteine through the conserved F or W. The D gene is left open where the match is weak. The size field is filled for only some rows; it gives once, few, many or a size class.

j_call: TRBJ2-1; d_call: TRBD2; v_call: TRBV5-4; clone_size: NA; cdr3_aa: CASSLPGGYNEQFF; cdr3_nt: TGTGCCAGCAGCTTGCCGGGAGGATACAATGAGCAGTTCTTC
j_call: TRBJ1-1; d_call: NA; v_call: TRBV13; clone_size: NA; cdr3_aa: CASSLNVGEMNTEAFF; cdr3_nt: TGTGCCAGCAGCTTAAATGTCGGGGAGATGAACACTGAAGCTTTCTTT
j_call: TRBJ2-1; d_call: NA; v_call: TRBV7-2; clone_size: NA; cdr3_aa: CASSFSESEQFF; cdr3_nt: TGTGCCAGCAGCTTTAGCGAGTCTGAGCAGTTCTTC
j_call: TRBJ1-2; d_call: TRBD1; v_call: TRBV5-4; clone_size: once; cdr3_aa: CASRKQGGGYTF; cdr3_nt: TGTGCCAGCAGAAAACAGGGGGGCGGCTACACCTTC
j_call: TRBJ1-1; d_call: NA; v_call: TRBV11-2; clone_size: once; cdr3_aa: CASSPQMNTEAFF; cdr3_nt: TGTGCCAGCAGTCCACAAATGAACACTGAAGCTTTCTTT
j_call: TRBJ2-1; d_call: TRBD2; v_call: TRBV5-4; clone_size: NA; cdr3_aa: CASSLQTSGSYNEQFF; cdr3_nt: TGTGCCAGCAGCTTACAAACTAGCGGTTCTTACAATGAGCAGTTCTTC
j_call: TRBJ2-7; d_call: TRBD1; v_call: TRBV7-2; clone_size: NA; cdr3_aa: CASSFSTGASYEQYF; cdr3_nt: TGTGCCAGCAGCTTTTCGACAGGGGCATCCTACGAGCAGTACTTC
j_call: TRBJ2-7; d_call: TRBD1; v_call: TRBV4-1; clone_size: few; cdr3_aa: CASSRPGQGYEQYF; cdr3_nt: TGCGCCAGCAGCCGGCCGGGACAGGGCTACGAGCAGTACTTC
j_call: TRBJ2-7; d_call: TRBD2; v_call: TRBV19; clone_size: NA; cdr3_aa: CASSRFKLAGADEQYF; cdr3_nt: TGTGCCAGTAGCCGTTTTAAACTAGCGGGAGCCGACGAGCAGTACTTC
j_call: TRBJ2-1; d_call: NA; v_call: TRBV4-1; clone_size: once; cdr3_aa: CASSLGGVTSNEQFF; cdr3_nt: TGCGCCAGCAGCCTCGGGGGAGTCACCAGCAATGAGCAGTTCTTC
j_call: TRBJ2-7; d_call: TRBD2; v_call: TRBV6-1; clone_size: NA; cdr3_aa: CASSRGGAGSYEQYF; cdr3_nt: TGTGCCAGCAGTCGGGGGGGGGCAGGGTCCTACGAGCAGTACTTC
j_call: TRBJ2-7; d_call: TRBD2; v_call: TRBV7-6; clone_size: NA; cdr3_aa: CASSPLSGGGNEQYF; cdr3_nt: TGTGCCAGCAGCCCCCTTTCGGGGGGAGGCAACGAGCAGTACTTC
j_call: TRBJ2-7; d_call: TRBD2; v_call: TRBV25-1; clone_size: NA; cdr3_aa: CASRTSGRAVSSYEQYF; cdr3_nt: TGTGCCAGCAGGACTAGCGGGAGGGCCGTGAGCTCCTACGAGCAGTACTTC
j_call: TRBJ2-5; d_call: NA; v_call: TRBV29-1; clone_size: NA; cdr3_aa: CSVPDRLQETQYF; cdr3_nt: TGCAGCGTACCTGACAGGCTTCAAGAGACCCAGTACTTC
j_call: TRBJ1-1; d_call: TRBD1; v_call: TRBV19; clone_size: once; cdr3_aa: CASSTPRTGQGAFF; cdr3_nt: TGTGCCAGTAGTACGCCCAGGACAGGCCAAGGAGCTTTCTTT
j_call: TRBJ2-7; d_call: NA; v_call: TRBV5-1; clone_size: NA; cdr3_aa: CASSLEPGSLCEQYF; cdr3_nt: TGCGCCAGCAGCTTGGAACCAGGCAGCCTCTGCGAGCAGTACTTC
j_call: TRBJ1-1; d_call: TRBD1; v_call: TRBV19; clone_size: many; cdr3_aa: CASSVGQGKNTEAFF; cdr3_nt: TGTGCCAGTAGTGTCGGACAGGGGAAGAACACTGAAGCTTTCTTT
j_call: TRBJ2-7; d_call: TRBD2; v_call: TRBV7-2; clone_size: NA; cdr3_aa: CASSLRLAGPYEQYF; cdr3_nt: TGTGCCAGCAGCTTACGACTAGCGGGGCCCTACGAGCAGTACTTC
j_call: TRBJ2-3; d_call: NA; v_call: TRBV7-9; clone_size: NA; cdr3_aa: CASSFRGPDTQYF; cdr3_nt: TGTGCCAGCAGCTTCAGGGGTCCGGATACGCAGTATTTT
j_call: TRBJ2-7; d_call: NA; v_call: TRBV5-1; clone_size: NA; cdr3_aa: CASSLGLVGEQYF; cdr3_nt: TGCGCCAGCAGCTTGGGCCTAGTTGGCGAGCAGTACTTC
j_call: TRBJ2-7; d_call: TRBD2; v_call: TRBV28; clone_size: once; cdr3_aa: CASSSISGRAGVDF; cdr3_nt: TGTGCCAGCAGTTCCATTAGCGGGAGGGCCGGGGTCGACTTC
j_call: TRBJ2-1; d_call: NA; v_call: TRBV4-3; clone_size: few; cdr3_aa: CASKVQPLSGEQFF; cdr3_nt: TGCGCCAGCAAGGTACAGCCCTTAAGCGGTGAGCAGTTCTTC